This T cell receptor beta chain was identified in a study of early T cells in non-severe SARS-CoV-2 infection. Looking at the study overall: Bulk RNA taken from unsorted whole blood was sequenced, leaving chains unpaired. Study-level results: Matches to VDJdb favored anti-spike CD8 responses and missed private and CD4 specificities.

Individual cDNA molecules each received unique molecular identifiers attached to them. TCRdb analysed the 5' RACE reads with MiXCR anew, one entry per CDR3 protein. This sample yields thousands of distinct CDR3 sequences, of which 4% to 5.5% are seen a single time; more than 9.5% belongs to the top ten. At least ten counts were recorded for this clonotype. Its antigen is still unknown. Material: whole blood. This clonotype was obtained from an adult who was a healthcare worker with PCR-confirmed SARS-CoV-2 infection or an uninfected control (not recorded which).

The CDR3 spells CASSLRGYNEQFF. CDR3 nucleotide sequence: TGTGCCAGCAGCTTACGCGGTTACAATGAGCAGTTCTTC. The V and J genes are TRBV7-2 and TRBJ2-1, with unresolved D. Germline-derived CDR1 and CDR2 are SGHTA and FQGNSA. V gave up 2 bases and J gave up 4 bases, with 6 bases separating them. CDR3 size: 13 residues. The variable domain in full, with the rest retrieved from reference TRBV7-2 and TRBJ2-1, is GAGVSQSPSNKVTEKGKDVELRCDPISGHTALYWYRQSLGQGLEFLIYFQGNSAPDKSGLPSDRFSAERTGGSVSTLTIQRTQQEDSAVYLCASSLRGYNEQFFGPGTRLTVL.